A single TCR beta chain is shown here with its context. The CDR3 is made up of 15 amino acids. The V gene end was trimmed by 3 bases and the J gene end by 4 bases; junction bases not matched to a gene: 1. CDR1 ENHRY and CDR2 SYGVKD come from the germline V gene. This record belongs to a study of blood T cell repertoires in COVID-19. Study overall: Whether acute or convalescent, the COVID-19 samples came from the United States, Italy and Spain.

The table came from immunoSEQ multiplex PCR; TCRdb's copy has only in-frame clones and leaves some out. There are some 400,000 clones in the sample; around 84% occur only once, and 2.5% to 3.5% lies in the top ten. Sequenced sample: peripheral blood. The V gene is TRBV10-3, the J gene TRBJ2-3; TRBD2 matches at 13 bases. The clonotype was recovered from a human donor in a cohort sampled during active COVID-19. The CDR3 reads CAISDTSGRADTQYF. The CDR3 nucleotides are TGTGCCATCAGTGATACTAGCGGGAGGGCAGATACGCAGTATTTT.